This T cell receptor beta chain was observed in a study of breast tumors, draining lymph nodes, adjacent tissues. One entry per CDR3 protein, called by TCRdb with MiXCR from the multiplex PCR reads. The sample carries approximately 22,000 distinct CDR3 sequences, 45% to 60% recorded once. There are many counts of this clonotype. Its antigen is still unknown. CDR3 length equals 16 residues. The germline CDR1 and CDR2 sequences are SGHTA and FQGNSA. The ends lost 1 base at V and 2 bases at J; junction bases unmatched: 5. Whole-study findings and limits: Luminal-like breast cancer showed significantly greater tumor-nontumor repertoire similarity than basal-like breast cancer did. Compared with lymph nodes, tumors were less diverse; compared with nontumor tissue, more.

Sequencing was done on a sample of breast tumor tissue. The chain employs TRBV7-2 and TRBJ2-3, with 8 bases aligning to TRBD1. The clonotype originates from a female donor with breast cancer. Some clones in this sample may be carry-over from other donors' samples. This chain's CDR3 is CASSLGTGTLTDTQYF. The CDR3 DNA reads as TGTGCCAGCAGCTTAGGGACAGGGACCCTCACAGATACGCAGTATTTT.